Listed here are 18 T cell receptor beta chains from one sample, sequenced in a study of blood T cell repertoires in COVID-19. Profiling relied on immunoSEQ multiplex PCR, and the TCRdb table lists in-frame clones only, not all of them. The sample yields 120,000 or so clones, about four fifths seen once. The sample comprised peripheral blood. Every receptor here comes from a human donor in a cohort sampled during active COVID-19.

The chain is built from TRBV20-1 and TRBJ2-5; a weak D match, TRBD2 (5 bases). The germline V and J ends were trimmed by 3 bases and 1 base, with 15 bases remaining between them. The CDR3 has 15 amino acids. In germline, CDR1 is DFQATT, CDR2 SNEGSKA (reference sequence). CDR3 residues: CSASEDWGIQETQYF. In DNA form, the CDR3 reads TGCAGTGCTAGTGAGGACTGGGGAATCCAAGAGACCCAGTACTTC.

The chain is built from TRBV4-1 and TRBJ1-2; no reliable D call. Germline CDR1 reads MGHRA; CDR2 reads YSYEKL. The CDR3 length is 12 residues. V gave up 4 bases and J gave up 4 bases, with 7 bases separating them. As DNA, the CDR3 is TGCGCCAGCAGCCGACGGGGCTATGGCTACACCTTC. It codes for CASSRRGYGYTF.

J is TRBJ2-6 and V is TRBV5-1, with 7 bases matching TRBD1. The CDR3 is 16 amino acids. V gave up 0 bases and J gave up 3 bases; unmatched junction bases: 3. Germline CDR1 is SGHRS and CDR2 is YFSETQ. CDR3 sequence (DNA): TGCGCCAGCAGCTTGGAAGGGGGCCGTGGGGCCAACGTCCTGACTTTC. As protein: CASSLEGGRGANVLTF. Filled out from reference TRBV5-1 and TRBJ2-6, the complete variable domain reads KAGVTQTPRYLIKTRGQQVTLSCSPISGHRSVSWYQQTPGQGLQFLFEYFSETQRNKGNFPGRFSGRQFSNSRSEMNVSTLELGDSALYLCASSLEGGRGANVLTFGAGSRLTVL.

The chain couples TRBV7-8 to TRBJ2-3; no clear D gene. The CDR3 covers 15 residues. Germline V gene sequence: CDR1 SGHVS, CDR2 FQNEAQ. Trimming stripped 1 base from V and 1 base from J, with 9 bases between. The CDR3 spells CASSLDTIRTDTQYF. Here the CDR3 DNA reads TGTGCCAGCAGCTTAGATACTATTCGCACAGATACGCAGTATTTT.

CDR3 nucleotides: TGTGCCAGCAGGAGCCAGGGGGCTTACACAGATACGCAGTATTTT. It specifies CASRSQGAYTDTQYF. This chain links TRBV6-5 with TRBJ2-3; 8 bases match TRBD1. Unmatched junction bases numbered 7, after V lost 6 bases and J lost 2 bases. Germline V CDR1 and CDR2: MNHEY, SVGAGI. The CDR3 spans 15 residues.

The chain employs TRBV9 and TRBJ2-2; D perhaps matches TRBD2 (7 bases). This CDR3 contains 13 residues. Per the germline V gene, CDR1 is SGDLS and CDR2 is YYNGEE. V was pared by 5 bases and J by 6 bases, with 11 bases between. The CDR3 coding sequence is TGTGCCAGCAGGCGGGGGCGCGCCGGGGAGCTGTTTTTT. Its protein product is CASRRGRAGELFF.

The chain has TRBV2 and TRBJ2-1, with TRBD2 identical over 12 bases. The CDR3 has 19 residues. The trim removed 4 bases at V and 2 bases at J, leaving 12 bases unmatched. From germline, CDR1 is SNHLY and CDR2 FYNNEI. In nucleotides, the CDR3 is TGTGCCAGCAGTGCCGGGACCGTGCGGACTAGCGGGGCCTACAATGAGCAGTTCTTC. Its protein is CASSAGTVRTSGAYNEQFF.

The chain recombines TRBV4-1 with TRBJ2-2; no clear D. Germline V gene lookup returns CDR1 MGHRA and CDR2 YSYEKL. The CDR3 consists of 15 residues. The V gene lost 0 bases and the J gene lost 5 bases, with 10 bases spanning the gap. The DNA for the CDR3 is TGCGCCAGCAGCCAAGATCTGACTCTAACCGGGGAGCTGTTTTTT. It translates to CASSQDLTLTGELFF.

V and J are TRBV11-2 and TRBJ1-4, with D uncertain. The CDR3 contains 14 residues. Germline V lookup: CDR1 SGHAT, CDR2 FQNNGV. The ends were cut back, 6 bases at V and 6 bases at J, with 14 bases in the middle. The DNA of the CDR3 is TGTGCCAGCAGTACCGCGGGGATTGATGAAAAACTGTTTTTT. Its protein product is CASSTAGIDEKLFF. Complete variable domain (other parts from reference TRBV11-2 and TRBJ1-4): EAGVAQSPRYKIIEKRQSVAFWCNPISGHATLYWYQQILGQGPKLLIQFQNNGVVDDSQLPKDRFSAERLKGVDSTLKIQPAKLEDSAVYLCASSTAGIDEKLFFGSGTQLSVL.

V usage is TRBV11-2 and J usage is TRBJ2-1, with 10 nucleotides matching TRBD2. The CDR3 covers 13 residues. Germline trimming cut 6 bases from V and 13 bases from J; bases unmatched to any gene: 9. Germline loops: CDR1 SGHAT, CDR2 FQNNGV. The CDR3 is CASRTSGEVVQFF. The CDR3 DNA sequence: TGTGCCAGCAGAACTAGCGGGGAAGTGGTACAGTTCTTC.

The chain has TRBV11-2 and TRBJ2-1; TRBD1 might be the D (6 bases). CDR3 length: 15 residues. The V and J ends lost 6 bases and 0 bases respectively, with 12 bases between them. From germline, CDR1 is SGHAT and CDR2 FQNNGV. CDR3: CASSQGYSSYNEQFF. CDR3 DNA sequence: TGTGCCAGCAGTCAGGGGTACAGCTCCTACAATGAGCAGTTCTTC.

The gene calls are TRBV5-1 and TRBJ1-1, with D perhaps matching TRBD1 (6 bases). V dropped 1 base and J dropped 1 base, with 11 bases sitting between them. Germline V gives CDR1 SGHRS, CDR2 YFSETQ. The CDR3 loop spans 15 amino acids. The CDR3 nucleotides read TGCGCCAGCAGCTTGCAGGGGACGGGGAACACTGAAGCTTTCTTT. Translated, it gives CASSLQGTGNTEAFF.

About this clone itself: At one end the junction does not follow the germline gene, possibly because of a read error. The chain recombines TRBV3-1 (or the pseudogene TRBV3-2) with TRBJ1-4; D gene ambiguous. Germline CDR1 and CDR2: LGHDT and YNNKEL (reference sequence). The CDR3 extends over 13 amino acids. The chain's CDR3 is CASRQAGNEKLFF. CDR3 sequence (DNA): TGTGCCAGCAGACAAGCGGGGAATGAAAAACTGTTTTTT.

This sequence joins TRBV6-5 and TRBJ1-1; 7 bases map to TRBD1. This CDR3 spans 14 amino acids. The germline V gene has CDR1 MNHEY and CDR2 SVGAGI. V lost 5 bases to trimming and J lost 1 base; unmatched junction nucleotides: 4. The CDR3 DNA follows: TGTGCCAGCAGTCAGACAGGGCGGAACACTGAAGCTTTCTTT. This encodes CASSQTGRNTEAFF.

This clone appeared once. V gene TRBV5-4 combines with J gene TRBJ2-5; 7 nucleotides line up with TRBD1. Germline V gene lookup returns CDR1 SGHNT and CDR2 YYREEE (reference sequence). The CDR3 loop spans 14 amino acids. V dropped 6 bases and J dropped 2; count of bases not matched to a gene: 7. The CDR3 spells CASTSGGEQETQYF. CDR3 nucleotides: TGTGCCAGCACGTCAGGGGGAGAACAAGAGACCCAGTACTTC. The variable domain in full, completed from reference TRBV5-4 and TRBJ2-5, reads ETGVTQSPTHLIKTRGQQVTLRCSSQSGHNTVSWYQQALGQGPQFIFQYYREEENGRGNFPPRFSGLQFPNYSSELNVNALELDDSALYLCASTSGGEQETQYFGPGTRLLVL.

The V and J genes are TRBV29-1 and TRBJ2-3; the D gene is possibly TRBD1 (6 bases). Germline CDR1 SQVTM, CDR2 ANQGSEA. The germline V and J ends were trimmed by 3 bases and 4 bases, with 17 bases remaining between them. This CDR3 has 15 amino acids. CDR3 bases: TGCAGCGTTGACCCCGGCAGGGGCTACGCAGATACGCAGTATTTT. Translating gives CSVDPGRGYADTQYF.

The chain combines TRBV2 with TRBJ2-2; D is possibly TRBD2 (5 bases). The CDR3 extends over 14 amino acids. Germline CDR1 is SNHLY and CDR2 is FYNNEI. The germline V and J ends were trimmed by 7 bases and 5 bases, with 14 bases remaining between them. The CDR3 region is CASMGYRETGELFF. The CDR3 region has the DNA TGTGCCAGCATGGGGTATCGGGAAACCGGGGAGCTGTTTTTT.

The chain carries TRBV27 and TRBJ2-7; 9 nucleotides match TRBD2. The CDR3 spans 14 residues. J was trimmed by 5 bases and V by 6 bases; bases with no gene match: 8. In germline, CDR1 is MNHEY, CDR2 SMNVEV (reference sequence). The CDR3 here is CASRRASGAHEQYF. Written as DNA, the CDR3 is TGTGCCAGCAGACGCGCTAGCGGGGCTCACGAGCAGTACTTC.